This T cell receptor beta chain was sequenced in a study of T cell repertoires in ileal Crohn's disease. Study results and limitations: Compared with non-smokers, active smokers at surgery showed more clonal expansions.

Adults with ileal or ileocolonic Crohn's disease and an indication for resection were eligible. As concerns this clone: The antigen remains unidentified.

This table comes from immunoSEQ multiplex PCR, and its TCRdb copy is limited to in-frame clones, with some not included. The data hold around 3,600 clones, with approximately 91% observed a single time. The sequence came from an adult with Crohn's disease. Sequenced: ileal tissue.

The CDR3 is CASSYFSTGGGGTQYF. The CDR3 DNA reads as TGTGCCAGCAGTTACTTTTCTACCGGAGGGGGAGGAACCCAGTACTTC. The chain has TRBV6-6 and TRBJ2-5; D is possibly TRBD1 or TRBD2 (6 bases each). The CDR3 has 16 amino acids. The germline V gene has CDR1 MNHNY and CDR2 SVGAGI (reference sequence). The V and J ends lost 1 base and 8 bases respectively, with 20 bases between them.